What follows is one T cell receptor beta chain and its context. Its antigen is unidentified. The sample comes from a study of post-analysis software for immune sequencing data. The study's findings and limits: Relative to controls, patients had about 5 TRBV segments at higher frequency, with TRBV5-6, TRBV5-1 and TRBV20-1 among these.

Unique molecular identifiers had been added to the TCR beta cDNA libraries. TCRdb passed the PCR reads through MiXCR, listing each CDR3 protein once. This table has 750,000 to 950,000 distinct CDR3 sequences, 46% appearing once. V was pared by 6 bases and J by 1 base, with 12 bases of the junction left unmatched. The germline gives CDR1 DFQATT, CDR2 SNEGSKA (reference sequence). The CDR3 sequence is 17 residues long. V usage is TRBV20-1 and J usage is TRBJ2-1, with TRBD2 identical over 10 bases. Sample: blood. This TCR was recovered from a girl aged 5-17 years with multiple sclerosis. In DNA form, the CDR3 reads TGCAGTGCCCGGGGGACTAGCGAACAGCGGTCCTACAATGAGCAGTTCTTC. This translates into CSARGTSEQRSYNEQFF.